This passage covers 22 T cell receptor beta chains from one sample sequenced in a study of OX40 agonist ivuxolimab in advanced cancers. The data were produced by immunoSEQ multiplex PCR, yet TCRdb's version contains in-frame clones alone and is incomplete. The data show 35,000 to 45,000 clones, 85% to 90% seen once. Sequences were derived from CD4+ or CD8+ T cells sorted from blood, sampled in a trial of the OX40 agonist ivuxolimab. The receptors come from an adult with an advanced solid tumor such as melanoma, head and neck, liver or kidney cancer.

The rearrangement joins TRBV7-2 to TRBJ2-1; 9 bases are a match to TRBD1. CDR3 length: 15 residues. From germline, CDR1 is SGHTA and CDR2 FQGNSA. The ends lost 1 base at V and 9 bases at J; junction bases unmatched: 7. The DNA of the CDR3 is TGTGCCAGCAGCTTAGTTGGGACAGGGTGGGCTGAGCAGTTCTTC. This codes for CASSLVGTGWAEQFF.

This sequence joins TRBV6-6 and TRBJ1-1; the match to TRBD1 covers 8 bases. This CDR3 is built from 15 residues. Germline lookup yields CDR1 MNHNY and CDR2 SVGAGI (reference sequence). J lost 1 base, V lost 5 bases, and 6 bases had no gene match. CDR3 coding DNA: TGTGCCAGCAGTGAGGGGGGACAGGCGAACACTGAAGCTTTCTTT. Its protein is CASSEGGQANTEAFF.

The V gene is TRBV7-2, the J gene TRBJ1-4, with D tentatively TRBD1 (6 bases). In germline, CDR1 is SGHTA, CDR2 FQGNSA. The V gene lost 4 bases and the J gene lost 3 bases, with 12 bases spanning the gap. CDR3 length: 15 residues. DNA for the CDR3: TGTGCCAGCAGCTATCAGGGGCGGTCTAATGAAAAACTGTTTTTT. This sequence encodes CASSYQGRSNEKLFF.

V and J are TRBV2 and TRBJ1-5; 9 nucleotides match TRBD1. V was clipped by 7 bases and J by 5 bases; unmatched bases: 6. This CDR3 contains 14 residues. From germline, CDR1 is SNHLY and CDR2 FYNNEI. In nucleotides, the CDR3 is TGTGCCAGCACCGACGACAGGGGGGATCAGCCCCAGCATTTT. This sequence encodes CASTDDRGDQPQHF. The complete variable domain, with remaining parts taken from reference TRBV2 and TRBJ1-5, reads EPEVTQTPSHQVTQMGQEVILRCVPISNHLYFYWYRQILGQKVEFLVSFYNNEISEKSEIFDDQFSVERPDGSNFTLKIRSTKLEDSAMYFCASTDDRGDQPQHFGDGTRLSIL.

The chain joins TRBV6-1 to TRBJ2-7; D possibly corresponds to TRBD1 (6 bases). The CDR3 spans 14 residues. V shed 2 bases and J shed 5 bases, with 13 bases lying between them. Germline assignment: CDR1 MNHNS and CDR2 SASEGT. CDR3: CASSESGRGNEQYF. The CDR3 DNA reads as TGTGCCAGCAGTGAAAGTGGCAGGGGCAACGAGCAGTACTTC.

This clone was found once. The J gene is TRBJ2-7, the V gene TRBV5-4; 10 positions agree with TRBD2. CDR3 length equals 13 residues. V shed 10 bases, J shed 5 bases, and the junction held 9 bases outside the gene matches. Per the germline V gene, CDR1 is SGHNT and CDR2 is YYREEE (reference sequence). The CDR3 DNA reads TGTGCCGGAGGAGCGGGAGGGAAGAACGAGCAGTACTTC. Translation gives CAGGAGGKNEQYF.

This clone was seen only once. The chain has TRBV19 and TRBJ1-1, with D maybe TRBD1 (6 bases). Germline V gives CDR1 LNHDA, CDR2 SQIVND (reference sequence). V was clipped by 6 bases and J by 5 bases, with 19 bases between them. There are 15 residues in the CDR3. CDR3 sequence: CASRTLRGGVTEAFF. CDR3 in DNA: TGTGCCAGTAGGACCCTCCGAGGGGGGGTTACTGAAGCTTTCTTT.

The V call is TRBV5-6, the J call TRBJ2-5, with D unresolved. This CDR3 contains 11 residues. V dropped 0 bases and J dropped 8 bases, with 5 bases sitting between them. The germline V gene has CDR1 SGHDT and CDR2 YYEEEE. In nucleotides, the CDR3 is TGTGCCAGCAGCTTGGACAGTACCCAGTACTTC. Translating it yields CASSLDSTQYF.

The rearrangement links TRBV5-1 to TRBJ2-3; TRBD1 matches 8 bases. Germline loops: CDR1 SGHRS, CDR2 YFSETQ. Losses at the gene ends were 5 bases for V and 3 bases for J; bases not matched to a gene: 2. The CDR3 is 13 residues long. CDR3 region: CASRDRETDTQYF. The CDR3 nucleotides read TGCGCCAGCAGGGACAGGGAAACAGATACGCAGTATTTT.

This clone was picked up a small number of times. This sequence joins TRBV2 and TRBJ2-7; no clear D gene. Germline V CDR1 and CDR2: SNHLY, FYNNEI. The germline V and J ends were trimmed by 8 bases and 4 bases, with 6 bases remaining between them. CDR3 length: 10 amino acids. CDR3 region: CASGEYEQYF. Here the CDR3 DNA reads TGTGCCAGCGGGGAATACGAGCAGTACTTC.

The chain employs TRBV5-5 and TRBJ1-2; TRBD1 aligns across 7 bases. V dropped 4 bases and J dropped 4; count of bases not matched to a gene: 7. This CDR3 region has 14 residues. CDR1 SGHKS and CDR2 YYEKEE come from the germline V gene (reference sequence). For the CDR3, the DNA is TGTGCCAGCAGCCCTCCGGGACAGAGCTATGGCTACACCTTC. This sequence encodes CASSPPGQSYGYTF.

The chain is built from TRBV11-3 and TRBJ2-2, with TRBD2 as a possible D gene (6 bases). V lost 5 bases, J lost 4 bases, and 11 bases lay in between. This CDR3 is built from 14 residues. Germline-derived CDR1 and CDR2 are SGHNT and YENEEA. The CDR3 loop is CASSVGGVTGELFF. The CDR3 nucleotides read TGTGCCAGCAGCGTTGGCGGGGTCACCGGGGAGCTGTTTTTT.

The CDR3 sequence is CASSELPETGNTIYF. The CDR3 region has the DNA TGTGCCAGCAGTGAATTACCGGAAACTGGAAACACCATATATTTT. The chain couples TRBV2 to TRBJ1-3; D unresolved. This CDR3 is 15 amino acids long. With 2 bases removed from V and 2 bases from J, the gap between germline ends came to 10 bases. CDR1 SNHLY and CDR2 FYNNEI come from the germline V gene.

The CDR3 reads CASSTTGQNHEKLFF. The CDR3 nucleotides read TGTGCCAGTAGTACGACGGGACAGAACCATGAAAAACTGTTTTTT. The V and J genes are TRBV19 and TRBJ1-4; 7 bases align to TRBD1. CDR3 length equals 15 residues. J was trimmed by 6 bases and V by 4 bases; bases with no gene match: 8. Germline-derived CDR1 and CDR2 are LNHDA and SQIVND (reference sequence).

This clone was detected a few times. This rearrangement joins TRBV29-1 to TRBJ2-1; 8 bases are shared with TRBD2. The CDR3 totals 14 residues. Germline values: CDR1 SQVTM, CDR2 ANQGSEA. The trim removed 4 bases at V and 9 bases at J, leaving 11 bases unmatched. The CDR3 DNA follows: TGCAGCGTTGTATACGGGACTAGTACAAGTGAGCAGTTCTTC. It encodes CSVVYGTSTSEQFF.

The chain recombines TRBV5-1 with TRBJ2-1; 8 bases are a match to TRBD2. The CDR3 loop spans 18 amino acids. Germline V gene lookup returns CDR1 SGHRS and CDR2 YFSETQ. J gave up 6 bases and V 8 bases, and 22 bases lay outside the gene matches. In nucleotides, the CDR3 is TGCGCCAGTACGCACCCCAACATGACTAGCGCCCCCCCCAATGAGCAGTTCTTC. As protein: CASTHPNMTSAPPNEQFF.

This clone was recorded only once. The J gene is TRBJ1-2, the V gene TRBV6-5; the D gene is possibly TRBD1 (6 bases). Germline V CDR1 and CDR2: MNHEY, SVGAGI. CDR3 length: 13 residues. The germline V and J ends were trimmed by 6 bases and 4 bases, with 12 bases remaining between them. CDR3 nucleotides: TGTGCCAGCAGCCCAAGACAGGCCTATGGCTACACCTTC. Its translation is CASSPRQAYGYTF.

The rearrangement uses TRBV28 and TRBJ1-5; no clear D. The CDR3 runs to 13 residues. V was clipped by 4 bases and J by 1 base, with 5 bases between them. Germline V gene lookup returns CDR1 MDHEN and CDR2 SYDVKM. This CDR3 reads CASSYESNQPQHF. CDR3 nucleotide sequence: TGTGCCAGCAGTTATGAGAGCAATCAGCCCCAGCATTTT.

The V and J genes are TRBV5-1 and TRBJ2-1, with D possibly called TRBD1 or TRBD2 (5 bases each). The V end was cut by 1 base, the J end by 8 bases, with 16 bases between. The CDR3 is made up of 15 amino acids. In germline, CDR1 is SGHRS, CDR2 YFSETQ. The CDR3 DNA sequence: TGCGCCAGCAGCTTGTGGGTAAAGAGGGGTCATGAGCAGTTCTTC. It codes for CASSLWVKRGHEQFF.

This sequence joins TRBV7-9 and TRBJ2-3; no definite D call. V shed 0 bases and J shed 4 bases, with 5 bases lying between them. CDR3 length: 13 amino acids. Germline CDR1 and CDR2: SEHNR and FQNEAQ (reference sequence). CDR3 loop: CASSLALADTQYF. CDR3 coding DNA: TGTGCCAGCAGCTTAGCGTTAGCAGATACGCAGTATTTT.

V is TRBV28 and J is TRBJ1-2; no firm D call. V lost 6 bases to trimming and J lost 8 bases, with 13 bases between them. The CDR3 contains 12 residues. CDR1 is MDHEN, CDR2 SYDVKM, per germline. CDR3 in DNA: TGTGCCAGCAGCCCATCTGGGGAAGGCTACACCTTC. Translating it yields CASSPSGEGYTF.

The chain combines TRBV7-9 with TRBJ2-3; D not resolved. Germline CDR1 reads SEHNR; CDR2 reads FQNEAQ (reference sequence). V lost 4 bases, J lost 3 bases, and 17 bases lay in between. The CDR3 length is 16 residues. CDR3 residues: CASSSGVGLITDTQYF. The CDR3 coding sequence is TGTGCCAGCAGCTCCGGAGTGGGTTTAATTACAGATACGCAGTATTTT.